The sequence of this TCR beta chain was determined in a study of blood T cell repertoires in COVID-19. At the level of the study: PBMCs, B-cell-depleted T cells, or T cells were the source of the cDNA or gDNA that made up the material.

People in the exposed group encountered a COVID-19 case within 2 weeks before entering the study. Profiled with immunoSEQ multiplex PCR; TCRdb holds only in-frame clones, not every one. Here the sample spans 330,000 or so clones, 88% being singletons. Details on this clone: At the DNA level, this CDR3 is encoded by other sequences in the same sample as well.

Sample: PBMCs or T cells enriched from blood (not recorded which). This TCR came from a woman in her 30s who had been exposed to COVID-19.

The CDR3 sequence is CASSLGQGSHEQYF. In DNA form, the CDR3 reads TGCGCCAGCAGCTTGGGACAGGGGAGCCACGAGCAGTACTTC. The chain employs TRBV5-1 and TRBJ2-7, with 8 bases lining up with TRBD1. The ends lost 0 bases at V and 5 bases at J; junction bases unmatched: 4. This CDR3 comprises 14 residues. Germline loops: CDR1 SGHRS, CDR2 YFSETQ.